Listed here is a single T cell receptor (beta chain). This sample is drawn from a study of T cell changes during pregnancy in multiple sclerosis. The assay was immunoSEQ multiplex PCR, and TCRdb's table has in-frame clones only and misses some. In the table there are about 39,000 clones, 90% to 95% of which are singletons. This CDR3 has 15 residues. V lost 0 bases to trimming and J lost 5 bases; unmatched junction nucleotides: 2. Germline values: CDR1 SGDLS, CDR2 YYNGEE. This TCR derives from a female donor with multiple sclerosis, enrolled in a pregnancy study. The V gene is TRBV9, the J gene TRBJ2-1; the match to TRBD2 covers 10 bases. The material was CD4+ T cells from peripheral blood mononuclear cells, obtained after pregnancy. The CDR3 loop reads CASSVAAGGHNEQFF. CDR3 sequence (DNA): TGTGCCAGCAGCGTAGCAGCGGGGGGGCACAATGAGCAGTTCTTC.